This section outlines one T cell receptor beta chain sequence together with its context. No antigen is known for it. The record originates from a study of shared clonotypes between healthy human individuals. Data came from immunoSEQ multiplex PCR; TCRdb stores just in-frame clones and leaves some out. The sample includes roughly 850,000 clones, 96% of them seen just once. Regarding the study as a whole: The study sampled only blood, and tissue repertoires likely differ.

With 6 bases removed from V and 2 bases from J, the gap between germline ends came to 11 bases. Germline V CDR1 and CDR2: MNHNS, SASEGT. This CDR3 contains 13 residues. Naive CD8 cells comprised CD45RO-negative, CCR7-positively selected cells, excluding terminally differentiated effector memory CD45RA+ cells. Only Caucasian adults living in Nashville, Tennessee made up the donor group. Sequenced sample: naive CD8+ T cells sorted from blood. The J gene is TRBJ2-7, the V gene TRBV6-1; D is ambiguous. The receptor was derived from a man in his thirties or forties in good health. In DNA form, the CDR3 reads TGTGCCAGCAGCCCAAGGGCACCCTACGAGCAGTACTTC. Translating gives CASSPRAPYEQYF.